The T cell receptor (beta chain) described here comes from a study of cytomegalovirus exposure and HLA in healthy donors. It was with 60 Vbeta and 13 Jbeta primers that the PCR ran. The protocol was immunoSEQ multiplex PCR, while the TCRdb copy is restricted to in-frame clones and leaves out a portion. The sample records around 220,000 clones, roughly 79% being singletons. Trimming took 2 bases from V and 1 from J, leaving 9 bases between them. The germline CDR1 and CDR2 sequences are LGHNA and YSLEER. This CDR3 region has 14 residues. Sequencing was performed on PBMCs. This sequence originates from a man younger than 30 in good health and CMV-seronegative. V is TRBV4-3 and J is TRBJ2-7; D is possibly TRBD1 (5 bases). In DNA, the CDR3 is TGCGCCAGCAGCCAATTGGCAGGGTCCTACGAGCAGTACTTC. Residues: CASSQLAGSYEQYF.